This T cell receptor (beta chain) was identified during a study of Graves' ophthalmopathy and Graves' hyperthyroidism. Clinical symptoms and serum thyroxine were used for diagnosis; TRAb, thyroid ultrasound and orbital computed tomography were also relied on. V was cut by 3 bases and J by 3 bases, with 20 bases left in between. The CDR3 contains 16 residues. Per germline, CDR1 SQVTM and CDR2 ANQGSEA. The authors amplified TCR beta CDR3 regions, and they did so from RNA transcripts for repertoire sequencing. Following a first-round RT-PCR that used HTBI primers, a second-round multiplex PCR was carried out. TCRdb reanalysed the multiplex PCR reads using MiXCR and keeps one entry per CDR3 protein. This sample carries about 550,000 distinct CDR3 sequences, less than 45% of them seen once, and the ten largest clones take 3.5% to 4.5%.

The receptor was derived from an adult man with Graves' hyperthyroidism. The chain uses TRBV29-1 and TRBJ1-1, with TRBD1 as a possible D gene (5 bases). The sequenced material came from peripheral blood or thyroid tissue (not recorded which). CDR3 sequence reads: CSVEGPGKAGYTEAFF. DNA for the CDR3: TGCAGCGTTGAGGGCCCAGGGAAGGCTGGCTACACTGAAGCTTTCTTT.